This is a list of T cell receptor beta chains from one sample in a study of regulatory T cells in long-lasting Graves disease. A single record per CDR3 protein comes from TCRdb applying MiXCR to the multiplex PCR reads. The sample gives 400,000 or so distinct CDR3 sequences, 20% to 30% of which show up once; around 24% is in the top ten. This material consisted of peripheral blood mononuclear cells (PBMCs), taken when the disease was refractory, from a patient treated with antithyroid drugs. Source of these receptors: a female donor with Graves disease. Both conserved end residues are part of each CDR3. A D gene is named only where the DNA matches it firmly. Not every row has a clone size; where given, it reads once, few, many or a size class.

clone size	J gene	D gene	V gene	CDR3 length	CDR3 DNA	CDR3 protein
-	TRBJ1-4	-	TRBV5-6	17	TGTGCCAGCAGCTCTCTCGACAGGCGACTAACTAATGAAAAACTGTTTTTT	CASSSLDRRLTNEKLFF
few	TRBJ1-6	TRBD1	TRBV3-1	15	TGTGCCAGCAGCTACGGACAGGGTTCAAATTCACCCCTCCACTTT	CASSYGQGSNSPLHF
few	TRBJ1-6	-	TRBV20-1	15	TGCAGTGCTAGCACGACCGGCATAGGATATACACCCCTCCACTTT	CSASTTGIGYTPLHF
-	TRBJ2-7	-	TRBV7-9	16	TGTGCCAGCAGCTTAAGAGATGGAGGGGGAACCTACGAGCAGTACTTC	CASSLRDGGGTYEQYF
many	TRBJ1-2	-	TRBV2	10	TGTGCCAGCAGAATATATGGCTACACCTTC	CASRIYGYTF
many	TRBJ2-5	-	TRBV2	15	TGTGCCACCACGACAGCGGACAGCCGCCAAGAGACCCAGTACTTC	CATTTADSRQETQYF
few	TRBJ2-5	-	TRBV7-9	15	TGTGCCAGCAGCCGTCACGGGACACAGCAAGAGACCCAGTACTTC	CASSRHGTQQETQYF
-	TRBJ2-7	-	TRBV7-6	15	TGTGCCAGCAGCCCTAGCCCTCAGGCTTCCTACGAGCAGTACTTC	CASSPSPQASYEQYF
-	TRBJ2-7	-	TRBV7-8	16	TGTGCCAGCAGCATACCCGGGACACCGACCTTATACGAGCAGTACTTC	CASSIPGTPTLYEQYF
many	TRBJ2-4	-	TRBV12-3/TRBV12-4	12	TGTGCCAGCAGGAAGTCGTCAAGCATTCAGTACTTC	CASRKSSSIQYF
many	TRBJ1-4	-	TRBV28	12	TGTGCCATTAACGGGCCCGATGAAAAACTGTTTTTT	CAINGPDEKLFF
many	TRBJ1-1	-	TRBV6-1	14	TGTGCCAGCAGTGTCGGGTTCCTTAACACTGAAGCTTTCTTT	CASSVGFLNTEAFF
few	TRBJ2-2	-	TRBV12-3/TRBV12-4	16	TGTGCCAGCAACCCGGGTGGGGCCACACCGACCGGGGAGCTGTTTTTT	CASNPGGATPTGELFF
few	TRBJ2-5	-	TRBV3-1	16	TGTGCCAGCAGCCAAAGGGGGAGGCGGATCCAAGAGACCCAGTACTTC	CASSQRGRRIQETQYF
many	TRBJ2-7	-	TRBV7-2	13	TGTGCCAGCAGGCAAGACAGTTTCTACGAGCAGTACTTC	CASRQDSFYEQYF
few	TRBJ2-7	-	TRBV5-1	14	TGCGCCAGCAGCTTGGAGGCAGGGATCTACGAGCAGTACTTC	CASSLEAGIYEQYF
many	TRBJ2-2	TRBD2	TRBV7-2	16	TGTGCCAGCAGCTTAATTGCGGGAGCTGGCACCGGGGAGCTGTTTTTT	CASSLIAGAGTGELFF
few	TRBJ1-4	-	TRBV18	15	TGTGCCAGCTCACCATCCGGGACCTCGAATGAAAAACTGTTTTTT	CASSPSGTSNEKLFF
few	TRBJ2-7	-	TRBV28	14	TGTGCCAGCAGGAGAGACGGGAACTCCTACGAGCAGTACTTC	CASRRDGNSYEQYF
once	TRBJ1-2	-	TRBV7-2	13	TGTGCCAGCAGCTTTAAAGAAGGGTCCGGCTACACCTTC	CASSFKEGSGYTF
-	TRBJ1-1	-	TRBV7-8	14	TGTGCCAGCAGCTTAAGTGGCAGGCACACTGAAGCTTTCTTT	CASSLSGRHTEAFF
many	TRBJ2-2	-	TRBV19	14	TGTGCCAGTAGTATTTCAGCGAACACCGGGGAGCTGTTTTTT	CASSISANTGELFF
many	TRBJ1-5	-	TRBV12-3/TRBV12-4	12	TGTGCCAGCAGTTTCAGGGGACAGCCCCAGCATTTT	CASSFRGQPQHF
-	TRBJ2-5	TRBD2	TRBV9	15	TGTGCCAGCAGCGTTGGCGGGAGGTATCAGGAGACCCAGTACTTC	CASSVGGRYQETQYF
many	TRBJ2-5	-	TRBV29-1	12	TGCAGCGTTGGGGCTAGGTTAGAGACCCAGTACTTC	CSVGARLETQYF
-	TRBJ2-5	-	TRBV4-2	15	TGTGCCAGCAGCCAAGATGATCAGCGGCAAGAGACCCAGTACTTC	CASSQDDQRQETQYF
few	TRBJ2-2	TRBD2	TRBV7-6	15	TGTGCCAGCAACCCAGAAGCGGGAATGGCCGGGGAGCTGTTTTTT	CASNPEAGMAGELFF
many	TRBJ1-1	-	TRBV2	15	TGCGCCAGCCCTGATAACGACAGGATGAACACTGAAGCTTTCTTT	CASPDNDRMNTEAFF
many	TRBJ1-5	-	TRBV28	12	TGTGCCAGCAGATACGGAAATCAGCCCCAGCATTTT	CASRYGNQPQHF
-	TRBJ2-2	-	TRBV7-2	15	TGTGCCAGCAGCCCGGGACGGCAGAACACCGGGGAGCTGTTTTTT	CASSPGRQNTGELFF
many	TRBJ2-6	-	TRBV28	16	TGTGCCAGCAGTACCCTTCGAAAGGCTGGGGCCAACGTCCTGACTTTC	CASSTLRKAGANVLTF
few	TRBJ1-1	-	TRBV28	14	TGTGCCAGCAGTTCTCGCGGAAGAAGCACTGAAGCTTTCTTT	CASSSRGRSTEAFF
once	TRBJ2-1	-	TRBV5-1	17	TGCGCCAGCAGCTTGGAACCCCCGGGACTCCCTTTTAATGAGCAGTTCTTC	CASSLEPPGLPFNEQFF
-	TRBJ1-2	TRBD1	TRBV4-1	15	TGCGCCAGCAGCCCAAGACTTGACAGGGTTGATGGCTACACCTTC	CASSPRLDRVDGYTF
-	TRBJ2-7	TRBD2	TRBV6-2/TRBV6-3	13	TGTGCCAGCAGTACCCTAGCGGGAGCCGAGCAGTACTTC	CASSTLAGAEQYF
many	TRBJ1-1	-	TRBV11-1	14	TGTGCCAGCAGCCCCCGCTTCATGAACACTGAAGCTTTCTTT	CASSPRFMNTEAFF
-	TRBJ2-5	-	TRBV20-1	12	TGCAGTGGTCAGAAGTACCAAGAGACCCAGTACTTC	CSGQKYQETQYF
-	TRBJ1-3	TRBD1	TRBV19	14	TGTGCCAGTAGTGCCAGGGGGCAAGGAAACACCATATATTTT	CASSARGQGNTIYF
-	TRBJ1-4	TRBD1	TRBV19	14	TGTGCCAGCGACCCCGGGACAGGGAATGAAAAACTGTTTTTT	CASDPGTGNEKLFF
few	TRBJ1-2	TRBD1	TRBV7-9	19	TGTGCCAGCAGCTTAGTGGTTTGGACAGGTCTGCCAGCTAACTATGGCTACACCTTC	CASSLVVWTGLPANYGYTF
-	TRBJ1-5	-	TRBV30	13	TGTGCCTGGAGTAAGGGGGACGGGCAGCCCCAGCATTTT	CAWSKGDGQPQHF
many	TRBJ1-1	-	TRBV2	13	TGTGCCAGCAGTGAAAATTTGGGCCCTGAAGCTTTCTTT	CASSENLGPEAFF
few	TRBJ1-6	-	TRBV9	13	TGTGCCAGCAGCGTATCCGGAAATTCACCCCTCCACTTT	CASSVSGNSPLHF
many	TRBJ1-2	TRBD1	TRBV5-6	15	TGTGCCAGCAGCTTGATGGACAGGGCCCTCTATGGCTACACCTTC	CASSLMDRALYGYTF
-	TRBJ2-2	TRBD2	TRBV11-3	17	TGTGCCAGCAGCTTAGGAGCGGGAGGGCCGATGACCGGGGAGCTGTTTTTT	CASSLGAGGPMTGELFF
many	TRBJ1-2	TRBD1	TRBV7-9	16	TGTGCCAGCAGCGCCTTGCCGGGACAGGGGGCCAATGGCTACACCTTC	CASSALPGQGANGYTF
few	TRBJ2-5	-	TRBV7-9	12	TGTGCCAGCAGCCACCAAGTGGGGACCCAGTACTTC	CASSHQVGTQYF
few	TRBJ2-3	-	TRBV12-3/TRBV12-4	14	TGTGCCAGCAGCTATGTGCCAGGGGGGGATACGCAGTATTTT	CASSYVPGGDTQYF
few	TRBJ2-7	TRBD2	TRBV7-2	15	TGTGCCAGCAGCGATATGGGACTAGCGGGACGGGGGGGAAACTTC	CASSDMGLAGRGGNF
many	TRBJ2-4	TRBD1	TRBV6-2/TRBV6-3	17	TGTGCCAGCAGTTACCGGGACAGGGACAGTAGACGGGACATTCAGTACTTC	CASSYRDRDSRRDIQYF
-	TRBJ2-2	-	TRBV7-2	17	TGCGCCAGCAGCCAAGGGAACAGGGAGCCGAACACCGGGGAGCTGTTTTTT	CASSQGNREPNTGELFF